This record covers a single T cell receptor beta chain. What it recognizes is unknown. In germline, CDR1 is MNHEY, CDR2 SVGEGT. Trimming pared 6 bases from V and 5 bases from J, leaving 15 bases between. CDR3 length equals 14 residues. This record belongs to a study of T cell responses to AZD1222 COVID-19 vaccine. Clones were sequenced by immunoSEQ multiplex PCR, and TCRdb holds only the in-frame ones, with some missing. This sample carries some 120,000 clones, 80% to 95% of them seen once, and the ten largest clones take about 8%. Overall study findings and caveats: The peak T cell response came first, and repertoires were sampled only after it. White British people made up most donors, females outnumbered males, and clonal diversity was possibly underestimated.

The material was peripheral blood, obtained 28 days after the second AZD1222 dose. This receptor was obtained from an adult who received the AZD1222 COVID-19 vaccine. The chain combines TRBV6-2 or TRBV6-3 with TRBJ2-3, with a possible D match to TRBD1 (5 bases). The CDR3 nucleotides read TGTGCCAGCAGCCGCGCCTCAGACAGAGATACGCAGTATTTT. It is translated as CASSRASDRDTQYF.